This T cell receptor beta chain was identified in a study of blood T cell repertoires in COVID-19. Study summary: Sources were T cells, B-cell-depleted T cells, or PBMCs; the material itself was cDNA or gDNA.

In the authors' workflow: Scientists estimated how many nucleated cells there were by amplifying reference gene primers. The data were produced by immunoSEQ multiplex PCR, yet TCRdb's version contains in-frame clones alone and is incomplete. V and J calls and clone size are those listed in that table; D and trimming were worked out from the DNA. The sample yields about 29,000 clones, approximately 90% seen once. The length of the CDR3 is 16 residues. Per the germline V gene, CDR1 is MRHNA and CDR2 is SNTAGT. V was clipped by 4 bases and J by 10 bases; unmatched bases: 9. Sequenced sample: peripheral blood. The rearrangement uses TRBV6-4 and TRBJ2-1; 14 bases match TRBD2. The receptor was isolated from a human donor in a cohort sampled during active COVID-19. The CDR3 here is CASSAVEGTSGGEQFF. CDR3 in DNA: TGTGCCAGCAGTGCCGTAGAAGGGACTAGCGGGGGAGAGCAGTTCTTC.